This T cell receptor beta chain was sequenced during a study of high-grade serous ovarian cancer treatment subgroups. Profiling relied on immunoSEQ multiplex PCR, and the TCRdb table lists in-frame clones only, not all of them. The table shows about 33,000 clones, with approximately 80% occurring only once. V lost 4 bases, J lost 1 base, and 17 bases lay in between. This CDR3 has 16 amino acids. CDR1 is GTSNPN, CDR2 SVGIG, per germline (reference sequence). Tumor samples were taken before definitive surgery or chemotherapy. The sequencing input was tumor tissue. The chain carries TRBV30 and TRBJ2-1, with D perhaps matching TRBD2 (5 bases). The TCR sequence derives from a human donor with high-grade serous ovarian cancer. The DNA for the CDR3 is TGTGCCTGGAACCGACGGGGAAGCGGATCCTACAATGAGCAGTTCTTC. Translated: CAWNRRGSGSYNEQFF.